These 5 T cell receptor beta chains were sequenced from one sample in a study of blood T cell repertoires in COVID-19. The protocol was immunoSEQ multiplex PCR, while the TCRdb copy is restricted to in-frame clones and leaves out a portion. The sample lists 150,000 to 200,000 clones; more than 75% were seen once. Input material: peripheral blood. These receptors originate from a man between 35 and 55 years old with active or convalescent COVID-19.

V gene TRBV5-4 combines with J gene TRBJ1-2; TRBD1 aligns across 7 bases. The CDR3 has 16 residues. Germline V gene data show CDR1 as SGHNT and CDR2 as YYREEE (reference sequence). V trimming: 2 bases; J trimming: 8 bases; junction bases outside the gene matches: 15. The CDR3 nucleotides are TGTGCCAGCAGCTTAACAGGGGATAGTCTATTAAAGGGCTACACCTTC. Translating gives CASSLTGDSLLKGYTF.

V usage is TRBV19 and J usage is TRBJ2-6; TRBD1 aligns across 7 bases. The V gene end was trimmed by 4 bases and the J gene end by 1 base; junction bases not matched to a gene: 4. The CDR3 totals 16 residues. In germline, CDR1 is LNHDA, CDR2 SQIVND (reference sequence). The CDR3 protein is CASSNRGPSGANVLTF. DNA for the CDR3: TGTGCCAGTAGTAACAGGGGCCCATCTGGGGCCAACGTCCTGACTTTC.

A remark on this clone: At one of its ends the junction is not consistent with the germline gene, which may arise from a read error. The J gene is TRBJ2-5, the V gene TRBV13; D unclear. Germline V CDR1 and CDR2: PRHDT, FYEKMQ (reference sequence). The CDR3 length is 13 residues. The CDR3 region is CASSLDFQEAQYF. In DNA form, the CDR3 reads TGTGCCAGCAGCTTAGACTTCCAAGAGGCCCAGTACTTC.

The V call is TRBV6-5, the J call TRBJ2-7; perhaps TRBD2 as D (6 bases). The V gene lost 10 bases and the J gene lost 3 bases, with 19 bases spanning the gap. Germline V gives CDR1 MNHEY, CDR2 SVGAGI. There are 14 residues in the CDR3. In nucleotides, the CDR3 is TGTGCCACTACACCCACGGGGGTTCACTACGAGCAGTACTTC. This gives the protein CATTPTGVHYEQYF.

This clone came up once. The rearrangement uses TRBV6-5 and TRBJ1-2; D perhaps matches TRBD1 (6 bases). The V end was cut by 4 bases, the J end by 5 bases, with 11 bases between. The CDR3 length is 13 residues. CDR1 and CDR2 from the germline V gene are MNHEY and SVGAGI. DNA of the CDR3: TGTGCCAGCAGTTCGACAGGCGAATATGGCTACACCTTC. Protein: CASSSTGEYGYTF.